These 31 T cell receptor beta chains originate from one sample sequenced in a study of shared clonotypes between healthy human individuals. Measured with immunoSEQ multiplex PCR; TCRdb has only the in-frame clones, and not every one. The sample contains some 2.3 million clones, more than 80% of which appear only once. The sequencing sample was made of naive CD4+ T cells from PBMCs. The subset was: CD45RA+ positively selected. These receptors all stem from a man younger than 35 in good health. Some clones in this sample may be carry-over from other donors' samples.

The chain recombines TRBV4-2 with TRBJ1-5; D perhaps matches TRBD1 (5 bases). Trimming cost V 3 bases and J 6 bases, with 12 bases left between them. The germline gives CDR1 LGHNA, CDR2 YNFKEQ. The CDR3 length is 14 residues. CDR3 amino acids: CASSHQGWSQPQHF. The CDR3, as DNA: TGTGCCAGCAGCCACCAGGGTTGGAGTCAGCCCCAGCATTTT.

A remark on this clone: Mismatch with germline at one junction end may stem from a read error. The chain joins TRBV2 to TRBJ2-1; possibly TRBD1 or TRBD2 for D (5 bases each). This CDR3 region has 11 residues. Germline CDR1 and CDR2: SNHLY and FYNNEI. The CDR3 loop reads CASTEGTQWIF. The CDR3 DNA reads as TGTGCCAGCACCGAGGGGACCCAATGGATCTTC.

The V gene is TRBV9, the J gene TRBJ2-1; 11 bases match TRBD2. The ends lost 4 bases at V and 9 bases at J; junction bases unmatched: 6. The V gene's germline CDR1 is SGDLS and CDR2 YYNGEE. There are 14 residues in the CDR3. The CDR3 sequence is CASSTSGSRGEQFF. The CDR3 DNA follows: TGTGCCAGCAGCACTAGCGGGAGTAGAGGTGAGCAGTTCTTC.

This clone was observed a single time. The chain recombines TRBV7-2 with TRBJ1-2, with TRBD1 matching over 11 bases. Germline assignment: CDR1 SGHTA and CDR2 FQGNSA. CDR3 length: 16 residues. Trimming at V came to 4 bases and at J to 6 bases, leaving 10 bases not matched to a gene. The CDR3 spells CASSYLIGTGGDGYTF. In nucleotides, the CDR3 is TGTGCCAGCAGCTATCTAATAGGGACAGGGGGAGATGGCTACACCTTC.

V is TRBV6-1 and J is TRBJ2-3; D is possibly TRBD1 or TRBD2 (5 bases each). The CDR3 runs to 13 residues. Deletions cut 4 bases from V and 11 bases from J, with 16 bases between. CDR1 is MNHNS, CDR2 SASEGT, per germline. CDR3 nucleotides: TGTGCCAGCAGTGGGGGGAATGAGGGTCGGCAGTATTTT. Its translation: CASSGGNEGRQYF.

This clone was counted a single time. Other DNA sequences from this sample encode an identical CDR3 as well. V is TRBV4-1 and J is TRBJ2-5; D gene ambiguous. CDR3 size: 13 residues. The germline V gene has CDR1 MGHRA and CDR2 YSYEKL. V dropped 1 base and J dropped 5 bases, with 8 bases sitting between them. CDR3 sequence (DNA): TGCGCCAGCAGCCAAGTTCTTGCGGAGACCCAGTACTTC. This translates into CASSQVLAETQYF.

The CDR3 protein is CASSSPPGTSGRGADTQYF. The CDR3 nucleotides read TGTGCCAGCAGCTCCCCGCCAGGGACTAGCGGGAGAGGGGCAGATACGCAGTATTTT. The rearrangement uses TRBV7-2 and TRBJ2-3; 14 positions agree with TRBD2. V lost 4 bases and J lost 4; bases outside the gene matches: 13. Per the germline V gene, CDR1 is SGHTA and CDR2 is FQGNSA. CDR3 length: 19 residues.

The V gene is TRBV28, the J gene TRBJ2-7; D gene uncertain. CDR3 length: 11 amino acids. In germline, CDR1 is MDHEN, CDR2 SYDVKM. With 5 bases removed from V and 5 bases from J, the gap between germline ends came to 7 bases. The CDR3 DNA is TGTGCCAGCAGTAGCAGGAACGAGCAGTACTTC. It is translated as CASSSRNEQYF.

This chain connects TRBV6-5 to TRBJ2-5, with D possibly TRBD1 on 6 matching bases. The CDR3 totals 15 residues. The V gene's germline CDR1 is MNHEY and CDR2 SVGAGI. V lost 6 bases and J 1 base, leaving 15 bases between the germline ends. CDR3 sequence reads: CASREQGVAQETQYF. CDR3 nucleotides: TGTGCCAGCAGGGAACAGGGTGTAGCCCAAGAGACCCAGTACTTC.

The CDR3 DNA is TGCGCCAGCAGCCAGGGCCTACTAGCGGGAGGGCACAATGAGCAGTTCTTC. Its translation is CASSQGLLAGGHNEQFF. This chain uses TRBV4-3 with TRBJ2-1; 13 bases are shared with TRBD2. The V gene end was trimmed by 3 bases and the J gene end by 5 bases; junction bases not matched to a gene: 7. The CDR3 consists of 17 residues. Germline CDR1 reads LGHNA; CDR2 reads YSLEER.

This clone was counted a single time. This chain connects TRBV9 to TRBJ2-5, with 7 bases that match TRBD1. J lost 5 bases, V lost 0 bases, and 10 bases had no gene match. Per germline, CDR1 SGDLS and CDR2 YYNGEE. The length of the CDR3 is 16 residues. The CDR3 loop reads CASSVVGGQVGETQYF. The CDR3, as DNA: TGTGCCAGCAGCGTAGTAGGAGGACAGGTTGGGGAGACCCAGTACTTC. The whole variable domain, remainder taken from reference TRBV9 and TRBJ2-5, is DSGVTQTPKHLITATGQRVTLRCSPRSGDLSVYWYQQSLDQGLQFLIQYYNGEERAKGNILERFSAQQFPDLHSELNLSSLELGDSALYFCASSVVGGQVGETQYFGPGTRLLVL.

The chain is built from TRBV7-2 and TRBJ2-1, with D perhaps TRBD2 (5 bases). CDR3 length equals 15 residues. Germline CDR1 and CDR2: SGHTA and FQGNSA. V dropped 5 bases and J dropped 3 bases, with 14 bases sitting between them. In nucleotides, the CDR3 is TGTGCCAGCAGCCCAGCCGTGGCGGGCTACAATGAGCAGTTCTTC. This codes for CASSPAVAGYNEQFF.

This rearrangement joins TRBV7-7 to TRBJ2-2, with no clear D. The length of the CDR3 is 14 residues. With 1 base removed from V and 2 bases from J, the gap between germline ends came to 5 bases. The V gene's germline CDR1 is SSHAT and CDR2 FNYEAQ (reference sequence). The DNA for the CDR3 is TGTGCCAGCAGCTTAGGGGTAAACACCGGGGAGCTGTTTTTT. Translated, it gives CASSLGVNTGELFF.

The gene calls are TRBV18 and TRBJ2-2; TRBD2 matches at 10 bases. Trimming at V came to 3 bases and at J to 2 bases, leaving 12 bases not matched to a gene. Germline values: CDR1 KGHSH, CDR2 LQKENI. This CDR3 spans 19 amino acids. CDR3 coding DNA: TGTGCCAGCTCACCCCAGAGGCCTAGCGGGAGCAGCAACACCGGGGAGCTGTTTTTT. This encodes CASSPQRPSGSSNTGELFF. Filled out from reference TRBV18 and TRBJ2-2, the complete variable domain reads NAGVMQNPRHLVRRRGQEARLRCSPMKGHSHVYWYRQLPEEGLKFMVYLQKENIIDESGMPKERFSAEFPKEGPSILRIQQVVRGDSAAYFCASSPQRPSGSSNTGELFFGEGSRLTVL.

The chain recombines TRBV18 with TRBJ2-1, with 11 positions matching TRBD2. Germline V gives CDR1 KGHSH, CDR2 LQKENI. This CDR3 is built from 17 residues. V shed 5 bases and J 5 bases; nucleotides not matched to a gene: 11. The CDR3 loop is CASSADSGLADHNEQFF. CDR3 coding DNA: TGTGCCAGCTCAGCAGATTCGGGACTAGCGGACCACAATGAGCAGTTCTTC.

The rearrangement joins TRBV28 to TRBJ1-2; no reliable D call. V shed 0 bases and J shed 8 bases, with 22 bases lying between them. Germline CDR1 reads MDHEN; CDR2 reads SYDVKM. There are 17 residues in the CDR3. Written as DNA, the CDR3 is TGTGCCAGCAGTTTATGGATGGCACCTACCCGGTCTTTGGGCTACACCTTC. Amino acid sequence: CASSLWMAPTRSLGYTF.

The chain recombines TRBV11-2 with TRBJ2-2; 9 bases fit TRBD1. The germline V gene has CDR1 SGHAT and CDR2 FQNNGV. This CDR3 comprises 18 residues. The trim removed 2 bases at V and 2 bases at J, leaving 9 bases unmatched. CDR3 amino acids: CASSLLIGQGTNTGELFF. The CDR3 DNA sequence: TGTGCCAGCAGCTTACTAATCGGACAGGGGACTAACACCGGGGAGCTGTTTTTT.

Concerning this clone itself: Other DNA sequences in this sample translate to the same CDR3. The chain joins TRBV11-2 to TRBJ2-3, with a possible D match to TRBD2 (5 bases). The CDR3 length is 13 residues. Germline CDR1 is SGHAT and CDR2 is FQNNGV. Between the trimmed V and J ends, which lost 5 bases and 1 base, there was a span of 7 bases. Here the CDR3 reads CASSLAGTDTQYF. The DNA of the CDR3 is TGTGCCAGCAGCCTAGCAGGCACAGATACGCAGTATTTT.

V and J are TRBV5-6 and TRBJ2-1; 10 positions match TRBD2. Germline loops: CDR1 SGHDT, CDR2 YYEEEE. The trim removed 4 bases at V and 5 bases at J, leaving 6 bases unmatched. The CDR3 is 15 amino acids. The CDR3 spells CASSRGTSANNEQFF. The DNA of the CDR3 is TGTGCCAGCAGCCGGGGGACTAGCGCCAACAATGAGCAGTTCTTC.

The J gene is TRBJ1-1, the V gene TRBV6-1; no reliable D call. Germline CDR1 is MNHNS and CDR2 is SASEGT. Trimming took 3 bases from V and 2 from J, leaving 13 bases between them. This CDR3 is 15 amino acids long. The CDR3 sequence: CASSDVRGRNTEAFF. The DNA of the CDR3 is TGTGCCAGCAGTGATGTTAGAGGGCGAAACACTGAAGCTTTCTTT.

The V gene is TRBV7-2, the J gene TRBJ2-7; weak D call: TRBD2 (6 bases). This CDR3 spans 16 amino acids. Trimming shortened V by 5 bases and J by 2 bases, and 19 bases separated the two germline ends. Germline lookup yields CDR1 SGHTA and CDR2 FQGNSA. The CDR3 DNA follows: TGTGCCAGCAGCCTTACCCCACCGGGACTCACCTACGAGCAGTACTTC. This gives the protein CASSLTPPGLTYEQYF.

This chain's CDR3 is CASSLMGVGTDTQYF. CDR3 DNA: TGTGCCAGCAGCTTAATGGGCGTGGGCACAGATACGCAGTATTTT. The V gene is TRBV7-3, the J gene TRBJ2-3; no firm D call. The length of the CDR3 is 15 residues. Trimming took 1 base from V and 1 from J, leaving 9 bases between them. The V gene's germline CDR1 is SGHTA and CDR2 FQGTGA.

This chain's CDR3 is CASSLLGSYEQYF. The CDR3, as DNA: TGTGCCAGCAGCTTATTGGGCAGCTACGAGCAGTACTTC. This rearrangement joins TRBV5-5 to TRBJ2-7; D not resolved. This CDR3 comprises 13 residues. V gave up 2 bases and J gave up 3 bases, with 9 bases separating them. Per germline, CDR1 SGHKS and CDR2 YYEKEE (reference sequence).

This clone was recorded once. The chain recombines TRBV4-1 with TRBJ2-7, with 13 bases aligning to TRBD2. The germline CDR1 and CDR2 sequences are MGHRA and YSYEKL. V shed 1 base, J shed 2 bases, and the junction held 2 bases outside the gene matches. The CDR3 is 16 residues long. The CDR3 coding sequence is TGCGCCAGCAGCCAAGCCGGACTAGCGGGAGCCTACGAGCAGTACTTC. Protein product: CASSQAGLAGAYEQYF.

This clone was detected once. The chain links TRBV30 to TRBJ1-6, with 9 nucleotides matching TRBD1. After removal of 1 base from V and 6 bases from J, the junction contained 10 bases not matched to a gene. This CDR3 has 17 amino acids. CDR1 and CDR2 from the germline V gene are GTSNPN and SVGIG (reference sequence). CDR3 region: CAWSDRTGAPFNSPLHF. CDR3 nucleotides: TGTGCCTGGAGTGATCGGACAGGGGCGCCTTTTAATTCACCCCTCCACTTT.

The chain joins TRBV19 to TRBJ2-1, with D possibly being TRBD2 (6 bases). Trimming took off 2 bases at V and 7 bases at J, with 12 bases between the two ends. This CDR3 spans 14 amino acids. Germline CDR1 LNHDA, CDR2 SQIVND (reference sequence). The CDR3 DNA is TGTGCCAGTAGTATACAAGGAGGGAATAATGAGCAGTTCTTC. This sequence encodes CASSIQGGNNEQFF.

The chain couples TRBV6-6 to TRBJ1-2, with 8 nucleotides matching TRBD1. The CDR3 spans 16 residues. Germline V gene sequence: CDR1 MNHNY, CDR2 SVGAGI (reference sequence). Trimming removed 7 bases from V and 5 bases from J; junction bases left unmatched: 15. The CDR3 here is CASTGGWDRSGYGYTF. The CDR3 nucleotides are TGTGCCAGCACCGGCGGCTGGGACAGGAGTGGGTATGGCTACACCTTC.

V is TRBV9 and J is TRBJ2-5; TRBD1 matches 8 bases. This CDR3 spans 17 amino acids. Unmatched junction bases numbered 12, after V lost 0 bases and J lost 5 bases. Germline assignment: CDR1 SGDLS and CDR2 YYNGEE. CDR3 residues: CASSVGPRQGSGETQYF. The CDR3 DNA is TGTGCCAGCAGCGTAGGTCCGAGACAGGGGTCGGGGGAGACCCAGTACTTC.

DNA for the CDR3: TGTGCCAGCAGCCCCATTTCTGGAAACACCATATATTTT. Its protein product is CASSPISGNTIYF. The gene calls are TRBV5-6 and TRBJ1-3; D uncertain. The germline CDR1 and CDR2 sequences are SGHDT and YYEEEE. V lost 4 bases, J lost 1 base, and 6 bases lay in between. The CDR3 totals 13 residues.

V is TRBV15 and J is TRBJ2-1; 8 bases line up with TRBD1. The CDR3 totals 16 residues. With V trimmed by 2 bases and J by 4 bases, 7 bases remained unmatched. The germline CDR1 and CDR2 sequences are LNHNV and YYDKDF (reference sequence). The CDR3 reads CATSRSPGQAYNEQFF. The CDR3 coding sequence is TGTGCCACCAGCAGATCCCCGGGACAGGCATACAATGAGCAGTTCTTC.

The chain combines TRBV2 with TRBJ2-1; TRBD2 matches at 7 bases. Looked up from germline, CDR1 is SNHLY and CDR2 is FYNNEI. V lost 5 bases, J lost 12 bases, and 13 bases stayed unmatched. The CDR3 length is 14 residues. The CDR3 DNA sequence: TGTGCCAGCAGTCCCAGCCGGGGGGTGCCCGGGCAGTTCTTC. This gives the protein CASSPSRGVPGQFF.